This entry describes one T cell receptor (beta chain). Its specificity is unknown. This entry belongs to a study of T-cell memory formation after mild COVID-19. Study-wide results and limits: CD4+ contracting clones lay mainly in CM and EM, CD8+ ones in EMRA. Memory from before infection featured some responding clones, which suggests cross-reactive memory joined.

Trimming cost V 0 bases and J 7 bases, with 21 bases left between them. Germline V gene data show CDR1 as LGHNA and CDR2 as YSLEER. The CDR3 has 18 amino acids. 5'RACE with constant-segment primers built TCRalpha and TCRbeta cDNA libraries with UMIs. MiXCR, applied by TCRdb to the 5' RACE reads, yields one record per CDR3 protein. The table records more than 250,000 distinct CDR3 sequences, about 17% of them present only once. The sequence derives from a man between 18 and 35 years old who had mild COVID-19 (a few samples of this study predate the infection). Cell type and time point are not known. Sequencing was performed on PBMCs or a T cell subset sorted from them (not recorded which). V gene TRBV4-3 combines with J gene TRBJ1-4, with TRBD1 as a possible D gene (5 bases). The CDR3 sequence is CASSQDGRRIQRGEKLFF. The CDR3 nucleotides are TGCGCCAGCAGCCAAGACGGACGCAGGATACAAAGGGGTGAAAAACTGTTTTTT.